This note documents a single T cell receptor beta chain sequence. There were TCR beta CDR3 regions amplified from RNA transcripts. In the first-round RT-PCR of the TCR CDR3, the HTBI primer set was used. MiXCR, applied by TCRdb to the multiplex PCR reads, yields one record per CDR3 protein. Of roughly 700,000 distinct CDR3 sequences listed, less than 15% are singletons. The source of the sample is a study of T cells in Graves' hyperthyroidism and ophthalmopathy. Newly diagnosed patients aged 18 to 65 had hyperthyroidism of under 2 months' duration. Patients with uncontrolled infections, other autoimmune diseases, pregnancy or lactation were excluded. The V gene end was trimmed by 2 bases and the J gene end by 1 base; junction bases not matched to a gene: 5. The CDR3 is made up of 16 amino acids. Looked up from germline, CDR1 is SGHRS and CDR2 is YFSETQ.

V and J are TRBV5-1 and TRBJ2-5; 10 nucleotides match TRBD2. Specimen: blood. This clonotype was sampled from a woman aged 18-29 years with Graves' hyperthyroidism. The CDR3: CASSLGAGGSQETQYF. CDR3 bases: TGCGCCAGCAGCTTAGGAGCGGGAGGGTCCCAAGAGACCCAGTACTTC. Complete variable domain (other parts from reference TRBV5-1 and TRBJ2-5): KAGVTQTPRYLIKTRGQQVTLSCSPISGHRSVSWYQQTPGQGLQFLFEYFSETQRNKGNFPGRFSGRQFSNSRSEMNVSTLELGDSALYLCASSLGAGGSQETQYFGPGTRLLVL.